The present entry profiles one T cell receptor (beta chain) with its context. This record belongs to a study of blood T cell repertoires in COVID-19. Profiling relied on immunoSEQ multiplex PCR, and the TCRdb table lists in-frame clones only, not all of them. The table has 200,000 to 250,000 clones, roughly 90% seen once. The length of the CDR3 is 15 residues. Germline CDR1 SGHTA, CDR2 FQGNSA. The ends were cut back, 2 bases at V and 9 bases at J, with 14 bases in the middle. V usage is TRBV7-2 and J usage is TRBJ1-6; a weak D match, TRBD1 (5 bases). This TCR was sampled from a man between 60 and 75 years old with COVID-19, enrolled during active disease. Sequences were obtained from peripheral blood. The DNA of the CDR3 is TGTGCCAGCAGCTTATCAGGGTTCGCCAGTTCACCCCTCCACTTT. Residues: CASSLSGFASSPLHF.